The 32 T cell receptor beta chains below come from one sample, sequenced in a study of cytomegalovirus exposure and HLA in healthy donors. Researchers ran the PCR with 60 Vbeta and 13 Jbeta primers. TCRdb keeps only in-frame clones here, not all; method: immunoSEQ multiplex PCR. The sample holds about 210,000 clones. Material: PBMCs. The source of these receptors is a woman aged 30 to 39 in good health and CMV-seropositive.

In DNA, the CDR3 is TGTGCCAGCAGCTTAGGGGCAGGGAATCAGCCCCAGCATTTT. Encoded protein: CASSLGAGNQPQHF. The chain recombines TRBV7-9 with TRBJ1-5, with a weak D call TRBD1 (5 bases). The CDR3 loop spans 14 amino acids. The germline gives CDR1 SEHNR, CDR2 FQNEAQ (reference sequence). Trimming took 1 base from V and 4 from J, leaving 8 bases between them.

This sequence joins TRBV10-2 and TRBJ2-7; 14 positions agree with TRBD2. Germline V gene sequence: CDR1 WSHSY, CDR2 SAAADI. CDR3 length equals 15 residues. Trimming took 7 bases from V and 4 from J; bases not matched to a gene: 6. The CDR3 nucleotides are TGCGCCAGCACCGGGACTAGCGGGGGCAAATACGAGCAGTACTTC. It specifies CASTGTSGGKYEQYF.

This chain joins TRBV7-9 and TRBJ1-2; 7 nucleotides line up with TRBD1. This CDR3 is 11 amino acids long. Germline V gives CDR1 SEHNR, CDR2 FQNEAQ (reference sequence). The V gene end was trimmed by 4 bases and the J gene end by 10 bases; junction bases not matched to a gene: 3. CDR3 DNA: TGTGCCAGCAGCTCGACAGGGTCCTACACCTTC. Its protein product is CASSSTGSYTF.

The rearrangement joins TRBV7-9 to TRBJ1-3; D is unresolved. The CDR3 is 15 residues long. The germline V gene encodes CDR1 SEHNR and CDR2 FQNEAQ (reference sequence). Trimming took off 5 bases at V and 0 bases at J, with 11 bases between the two ends. The CDR3 DNA follows: TGTGCCAGCAGCCCGACACCTTTCTCTGGAAACACCATATATTTT. Translated: CASSPTPFSGNTIYF.

The chain carries TRBV4-2 and TRBJ2-7, with D perhaps matching TRBD1 (6 bases). The CDR3 is 16 residues long. The V gene's germline CDR1 is LGHNA and CDR2 YNFKEQ. The V end lost 0 bases, the J end lost 0 bases, and 12 bases lay between the germline ends. The CDR3 DNA sequence: TGTGCCAGCAGCCAAGATTTAGGGGGAAGCTCCTACGAGCAGTACTTC. Its translation is CASSQDLGGSSYEQYF.

The rearrangement joins TRBV2 to TRBJ1-1; D gene ambiguous. Per germline, CDR1 SNHLY and CDR2 FYNNEI. The CDR3 totals 13 residues. Between the trimmed V and J ends, which lost 2 bases and 1 base, there was a span of 5 bases. DNA of the CDR3: TGTGCCAGCAGTGAACTATGGAACACTGAAGCTTTCTTT. Amino acids: CASSELWNTEAFF. Complete variable domain (other parts from reference TRBV2 and TRBJ1-1): EPEVTQTPSHQVTQMGQEVILRCVPISNHLYFYWYRQILGQKVEFLVSFYNNEISEKSEIFDDQFSVERPDGSNFTLKIRSTKLEDSAMYFCASSELWNTEAFFGQGTRLTVV.

The chain is built from TRBV9 and TRBJ1-3, with D possibly TRBD1 on 6 matching bases. The CDR3 length is 16 residues. Trimming pared 0 bases from V and 0 bases from J, leaving 10 bases between. CDR1 SGDLS and CDR2 YYNGEE come from the germline V gene. The CDR3: CASSVVAGASGNTIYF. Here the CDR3 DNA reads TGTGCCAGCAGCGTAGTGGCGGGGGCCTCTGGAAACACCATATATTTT.

The V call is TRBV11-3, the J call TRBJ2-5; 7 positions match TRBD1. The germline V gene has CDR1 SGHNT and CDR2 YENEEA. This CDR3 comprises 16 residues. J gave up 0 bases and V 4 bases, and 8 bases lay outside the gene matches. The CDR3 region has the DNA TGTGCCAGCAGCTCTCGGACAGGCTCCAACCAAGAGACCCAGTACTTC. Amino acid sequence: CASSSRTGSNQETQYF.

The CDR3 DNA sequence: TGTGCCAGCTCGGCAGGGGCCCCCTGGAATGAGCAGTTCTTC. Protein product: CASSAGAPWNEQFF. The rearrangement joins TRBV18 to TRBJ2-1; D might be TRBD1 (6 bases). The V gene lost 6 bases and the J gene lost 7 bases, with 16 bases spanning the gap. Germline V gene data show CDR1 as KGHSH and CDR2 as LQKENI. CDR3 size: 14 residues.

The chain employs TRBV7-2 and TRBJ2-1; 10 nucleotides align to TRBD2. CDR3 length: 14 amino acids. Germline V gene sequence: CDR1 SGHTA, CDR2 FQGNSA. Trimming at V came to 0 bases and at J to 12 bases, leaving 5 bases not matched to a gene. CDR3 in DNA: TGTGCCAGCAGCTTAGCGTCCAGCGGGAGGGCGCAGTTCTTC. As protein: CASSLASSGRAQFF.

J is TRBJ1-4 and V is TRBV27; maybe TRBD1 (6 bases). The germline gives CDR1 MNHEY, CDR2 SMNVEV (reference sequence). V was trimmed by 7 bases and J by 7 bases, leaving 10 bases between them. The CDR3 is made up of 12 amino acids. The CDR3 DNA is TGTGCCAGCAAGGGGGTCCGTGAAAAACTGTTTTTT. This codes for CASKGVREKLFF.

The chain is built from TRBV19 and TRBJ1-1; no reliable D call. Trimming left V 3 bases short and J 5 bases short, with 7 bases between. Germline CDR1 LNHDA, CDR2 SQIVND (reference sequence). CDR3 length: 12 residues. CDR3 residues: CASSMGRTEAFF. For the CDR3, the DNA is TGTGCCAGTAGTATGGGGAGGACTGAAGCTTTCTTT.

As to this clone: The junction departs from germline at one end; a sequencing error may be responsible. V and J are TRBV6-1 and TRBJ1-5, with TRBD1 identical over 7 bases. Germline values: CDR1 MNHNS, CDR2 SASEGT. CDR3 length equals 16 residues. CDR3 in DNA: TGTGCCAGCGGTGAACGGGACAGATATAGCAATCAGCCCCAGCATTTT. Its protein product is CASGERDRYSNQPQHF.

J is TRBJ1-1 and V is TRBV10-3, with 10 bases lining up with TRBD1. This CDR3 has 18 residues. Germline V lookup: CDR1 ENHRY, CDR2 SYGVKD. Germline trimming cut 0 bases from V and 3 bases from J; bases unmatched to any gene: 10. Written as DNA, the CDR3 is TGTGCCATCAGTGAGTCTGGGACAGGGGATGGACGCGACACTGAAGCTTTCTTT. Protein product: CAISESGTGDGRDTEAFF.

The J gene is TRBJ2-1, the V gene TRBV7-2; D call uncertain. Germline V gene data show CDR1 as SGHTA and CDR2 as FQGNSA. V lost 6 bases and J lost 4, with 7 bases in between. The CDR3 sequence is 12 residues long. CDR3 nucleotides: TGTGCCAGCAGTTTACGTTACAATGAGCAGTTCTTC. This codes for CASSLRYNEQFF.

The rearrangement uses TRBV2 and TRBJ2-2; TRBD2 might be the D (6 bases). The CDR3 totals 14 residues. Germline loops: CDR1 SNHLY, CDR2 FYNNEI. V was clipped by 9 bases and J by 3 bases, with 14 bases between them. The CDR3 reads CASQGGGYTGELFF. CDR3 sequence (DNA): TGTGCCAGTCAGGGTGGGGGGTACACCGGGGAGCTGTTTTTT.

V and J are TRBV14 and TRBJ2-7, with 9 bases aligning to TRBD1. Germline V lookup: CDR1 SGHDN, CDR2 FVKESK. The CDR3 is made up of 15 amino acids. Trimming at V came to 4 bases and at J to 3 bases, leaving 7 bases not matched to a gene. CDR3 protein: CASSPNPGQGYEQYF. The DNA of the CDR3 is TGTGCCAGCAGCCCTAACCCGGGACAGGGCTACGAGCAGTACTTC.

This chain uses TRBV10-3 with TRBJ1-4; 9 nucleotides agree with TRBD1. The CDR3 has 15 amino acids. The V and J ends lost 5 bases and 2 bases, in that order; junction bases with no gene match: 3. Germline lookup yields CDR1 ENHRY and CDR2 SYGVKD. In DNA, the CDR3 is TGTGCCATCAGTAGAGGACAGGGGACTAATGAAAAACTGTTTTTT. It specifies CAISRGQGTNEKLFF.

This rearrangement joins TRBV6-1 to TRBJ1-5; D gene unclear. The germline V and J ends were trimmed by 1 base and 2 bases, with 15 bases remaining between them. There are 17 residues in the CDR3. Germline assignment: CDR1 MNHNS and CDR2 SASEGT. The CDR3 coding sequence is TGTGCCAGCAGTGAAGGGGAGGGAAGCGGAGGCAATCAGCCCCAGCATTTT. Its protein product is CASSEGEGSGGNQPQHF.

The gene calls are TRBV4-1 and TRBJ2-7; 7 nucleotides match TRBD1. Trimming at V came to 0 bases and at J to 1 base, leaving 3 bases not matched to a gene. The V gene's germline CDR1 is MGHRA and CDR2 YSYEKL. CDR3 length: 15 residues. CDR3 protein: CASSQEPGQSYEQYF. The CDR3 DNA sequence: TGCGCCAGCAGCCAAGAACCGGGACAGTCCTACGAGCAGTACTTC.

CDR3 nucleotides: TGTGCCAGCAGTGACGGACTAGCGGGAGCGCGGGGCGAGCAGTACTTC. Translating gives CASSDGLAGARGEQYF. This sequence joins TRBV6-1 and TRBJ2-7; 13 nucleotides agree with TRBD2. J was trimmed by 6 bases and V by 3 bases; bases with no gene match: 8. The CDR3 loop spans 16 amino acids. The germline gives CDR1 MNHNS, CDR2 SASEGT.

This chain connects TRBV7-2 to TRBJ1-2; D possibly corresponds to TRBD1 (6 bases). Between the trimmed V and J ends, which lost 4 bases and 8 bases, there was a span of 11 bases. CDR3 length: 12 residues. Germline V gene lookup returns CDR1 SGHTA and CDR2 FQGNSA. As DNA, the CDR3 is TGTGCCAGCAGCTCGTCAGGGGTAGGCTACACCTTC. Translated: CASSSSGVGYTF.

V and J are TRBV5-1 and TRBJ2-5, with D possibly TRBD2 on 6 matching bases. Germline assignment: CDR1 SGHRS and CDR2 YFSETQ. The CDR3 has 16 residues. V was pared by 0 bases and J by 4 bases, with 16 bases between. CDR3 sequence: CASSLAVLAKGETQYF. DNA for the CDR3: TGCGCCAGCAGCTTGGCCGTCCTAGCGAAGGGAGAGACCCAGTACTTC.

The V gene is TRBV28, the J gene TRBJ2-3, with D possibly being TRBD1 (5 bases). The CDR3 length is 12 residues. CDR1 and CDR2 (germline): MDHEN, SYDVKM. V lost 8 bases, J lost 2 bases, and 8 bases lay in between. CDR3 nucleotide sequence: TGTGCCAGCGCAGGGTCCACAGATACGCAGTATTTT. Its protein product is CASAGSTDTQYF.

CDR3: CASSIMAGVDNEQFF. DNA for the CDR3: TGTGCCAGTAGTATTATGGCGGGGGTGGACAATGAGCAGTTCTTC. The V gene is TRBV19, the J gene TRBJ2-1, with 7 bases matching TRBD2. The ends lost 3 bases at V and 5 bases at J; junction bases unmatched: 7. The CDR3 is 15 amino acids. Germline CDR1 and CDR2: LNHDA and SQIVND (reference sequence).

This chain links TRBV5-4 with TRBJ1-2; D may be TRBD1 (5 bases). The CDR3 runs to 14 residues. The V end lost 3 bases, the J end lost 0 bases, and 9 bases lay between the germline ends. Germline lookup yields CDR1 SGHNT and CDR2 YYREEE (reference sequence). The CDR3 region is CASSSGEANYGYTF. CDR3 nucleotide sequence: TGTGCCAGCAGCTCGGGGGAAGCTAACTATGGCTACACCTTC.

The chain combines TRBV27 with TRBJ2-7; a possible D gene is TRBD1 (5 bases). CDR1 and CDR2 from the germline V gene are MNHEY and SMNVEV (reference sequence). This CDR3 has 12 residues. V lost 2 bases to trimming and J lost 5 bases, with 7 bases between them. This CDR3 reads CASSLQGHEQYF. As DNA, the CDR3 is TGTGCCAGCAGTTTACAGGGCCACGAGCAGTACTTC.

Regarding this clone: The junction and the germline gene differ at one end; a read error may be behind it. J is TRBJ2-6 and V is TRBV30, with 9 bases fitting TRBD1. The V gene's germline CDR1 is GTSNPN and CDR2 SVGIG (reference sequence). The CDR3 loop spans 19 amino acids. The CDR3 DNA sequence: TGTGTCTGGACGTTAAAGGGGGACAGGGATAAATCTGGGGCCAACGTCCTGACTTTC. It codes for CVWTLKGDRDKSGANVLTF.

V usage is TRBV9 and J usage is TRBJ2-7; D perhaps matches TRBD1 (6 bases). This CDR3 spans 16 amino acids. V lost 5 bases to trimming and J lost 3 bases, with 21 bases between them. Germline-derived CDR1 and CDR2 are SGDLS and YYNGEE. CDR3 DNA sequence: TGTGCCAGCAGTAACGGACAGAGCCTATCCTACTACGAGCAGTACTTC. Translation: CASSNGQSLSYYEQYF. Supplemented by reference TRBV9 and TRBJ2-7, the full variable domain reads DSGVTQTPKHLITATGQRVTLRCSPRSGDLSVYWYQQSLDQGLQFLIQYYNGEERAKGNILERFSAQQFPDLHSELNLSSLELGDSALYFCASSNGQSLSYYEQYFGPGTRLTVT.

The CDR3 sequence: CASNYFGRETQYF. The CDR3 DNA sequence: TGTGCCAGCAACTACTTCGGAAGGGAGACCCAGTACTTC. This chain links TRBV2 with TRBJ2-5, with no clear D. Trimming left V 7 bases short and J 5 bases short, with 14 bases between. CDR1 is SNHLY and CDR2 is FYNNEI in the germline V gene. The CDR3 has 13 residues.

The chain joins TRBV18 to TRBJ2-3; 8 bases line up with TRBD1. CDR1 and CDR2 from the germline V gene are KGHSH and LQKENI. This CDR3 spans 15 amino acids. V was clipped by 3 bases and J by 6 bases; unmatched bases: 8. CDR3 sequence: CASSPGAGGPDTQYF. The CDR3 region has the DNA TGTGCCAGCTCACCGGGCGCAGGGGGCCCGGATACGCAGTATTTT.

In DNA form, the CDR3 reads TGCGCCAGCAGCTCTACCGGGACTAGCGGAAACATTCAGTACTTC. Translating gives CASSSTGTSGNIQYF. The chain couples TRBV5-1 to TRBJ2-4; 11 nucleotides match TRBD2. The CDR3 runs 15 residues. Trimming took 3 bases from V and 6 from J; bases not matched to a gene: 5. Germline V gene data show CDR1 as SGHRS and CDR2 as YFSETQ. Together with reference TRBV5-1 and TRBJ2-4, the CDR3 gives the full variable domain: KAGVTQTPRYLIKTRGQQVTLSCSPISGHRSVSWYQQTPGQGLQFLFEYFSETQRNKGNFPGRFSGRQFSNSRSEMNVSTLELGDSALYLCASSSTGTSGNIQYFGAGTRLSVL.